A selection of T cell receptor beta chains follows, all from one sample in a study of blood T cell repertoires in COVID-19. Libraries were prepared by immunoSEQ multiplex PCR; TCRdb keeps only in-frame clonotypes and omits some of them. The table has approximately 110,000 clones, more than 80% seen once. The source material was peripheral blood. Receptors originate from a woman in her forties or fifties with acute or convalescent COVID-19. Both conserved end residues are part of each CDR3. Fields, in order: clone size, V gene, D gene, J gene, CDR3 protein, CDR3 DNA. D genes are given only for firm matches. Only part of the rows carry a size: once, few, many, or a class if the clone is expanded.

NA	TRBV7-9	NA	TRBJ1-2	CASSLEGDPRTSF	TGTGCCAGCAGCTTAGAGGGGGACCCGCGTACTTCCTTC
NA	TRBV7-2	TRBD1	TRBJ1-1	CASSTRAGGVGEAFF	TGTGCCAGCAGCACTAGGGCAGGGGGCGTGGGTGAAGCTTTCTTT
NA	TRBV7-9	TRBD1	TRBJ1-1	CASSGNGTAVSEAFF	TGTGCCAGCAGTGGTAACGGGACAGCTGTATCTGAAGCTTTCTTT
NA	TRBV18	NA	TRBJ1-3	CASSPIVLALMGPGNTIYF	TGTGCCAGCTCACCAATTGTACTAGCGTTGATGGGTCCTGGAAACACCATATATTTT
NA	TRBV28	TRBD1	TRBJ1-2	CASTPGQPNYGYTF	TGTGCCAGCACCCCGGGACAGCCTAACTATGGCTACACCTTC
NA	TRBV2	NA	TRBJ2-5	CATSRDSETQYF	TGTGCCACTTCCAGGGATTCCGAGACCCAGTACTTC
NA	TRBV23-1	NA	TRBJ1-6	CASSHYRVRSPLHF	TGCGCCAGCAGTCATTACAGGGTTCGTTCACCCCTCCACTTT
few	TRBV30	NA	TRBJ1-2	CALWGGPGYTF	TGTGCCTTGTGGGGGGGCCCGGGCTACACCTTC
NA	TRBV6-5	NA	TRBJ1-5	CASSYSRGGNQPQHF	TGTGCCAGCAGTTACTCTAGGGGTGGCAATCAGCCCCAGCATTTT
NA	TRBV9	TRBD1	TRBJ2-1	CASSSRDRGVIDNEQFF	TGTGCCAGCAGCTCCCGGGACAGGGGGGTGATTGACAATGAGCAGTTCTTC
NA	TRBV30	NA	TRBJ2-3	CAWSESLQARSTDTQYF	TGTGCCTGGAGTGAAAGTCTGCAGGCCCGATCCACAGATACGCAGTATTTT